The sequence of this T cell receptor (beta chain) was determined in a study of graft-versus-host responses after intestinal transplantation. Study background: Recipients had multivisceral, liver-intestinal, or isolated intestinal transplants. Overall study results and limits: Researchers found GvH clones in recipient marrow, and some showed up first in ileum or blood.

Using immunoSEQ multiplex PCR, the repertoire was profiled, and TCRdb retains in-frame clones only, with some absent. There are approximately 90,000 clones in the sample; 85% to 95% occur only once, and roughly 2% lies in the top ten. Worth noting for this clone: Antigen: not known.

Germline loops: CDR1 LGHNA, CDR2 YSLEER. This CDR3 contains 17 residues. Trimming took 0 bases from V and 5 from J; bases not matched to a gene: 10. The chain recombines TRBV4-3 with TRBJ2-1; 7 bases are a match to TRBD2. The sequencing here drew on unstimulated CD8+ T cells sorted from spleen or lymph node cells, taken before intestinal transplant. The receptor's source is a human donor who received an intestinal transplant. CDR3 sequence: CASSQELARGFDNEQFF. The CDR3, as DNA: TGCGCCAGCAGCCAAGAGTTGGCGCGGGGGTTCGACAATGAGCAGTTCTTC.